The entry below gives a single T cell receptor beta chain sequence along with its context. What it binds is unknown. The sample belongs to a study of cytomegalovirus exposure and HLA in healthy donors. CDR1 and CDR2 (germline): GTSNPN, SVGIG (reference sequence). V lost 0 bases, J lost 3 bases, and 3 bases stayed unmatched. This CDR3 spans 15 amino acids. Study-wide findings and caveats: Later genetic work tied a missense DCLRE1C variant to beta-chain V and J trimming. Previously analyzed data showed that most TCR beta V segments were productive at a frequency of about 87% or about 30%. Of the V segments, some could not be distinguished, including TRBV6-2 and TRBV6-3, and were excluded.

PCR amplification relied on 60 Vbeta primers (plus 13 Jbeta primers). Here immunoSEQ multiplex PCR was the method, and the copy in TCRdb shows in-frame clones only, minus some. The data show about 90,000 clones, approximately 84% seen once. The chain is built from TRBV30 and TRBJ2-1, with 9 bases that match TRBD2. The clonotype was recovered from a man between 18 and 29 years old in good health and CMV-seronegative. The material sequenced was PBMCs. In DNA, the CDR3 is TGTGCCTGGAGTGTTTCTAGCGGGAACTACAATGAGCAGTTCTTC. Amino acid sequence: CAWSVSSGNYNEQFF.